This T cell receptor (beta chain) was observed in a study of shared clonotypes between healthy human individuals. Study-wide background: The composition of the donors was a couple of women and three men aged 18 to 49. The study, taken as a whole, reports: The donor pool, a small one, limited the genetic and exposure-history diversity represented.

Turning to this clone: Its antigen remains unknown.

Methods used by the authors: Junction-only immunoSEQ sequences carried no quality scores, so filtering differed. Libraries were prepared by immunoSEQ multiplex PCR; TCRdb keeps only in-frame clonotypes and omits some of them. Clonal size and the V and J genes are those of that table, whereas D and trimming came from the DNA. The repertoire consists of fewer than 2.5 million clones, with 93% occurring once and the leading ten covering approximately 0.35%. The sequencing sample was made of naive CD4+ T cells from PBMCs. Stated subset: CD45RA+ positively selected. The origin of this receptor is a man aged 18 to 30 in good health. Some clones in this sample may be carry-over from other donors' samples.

CDR3 nucleotide sequence: TGTGCCAGCAGCTTTCGACAGGAAAACACTGAAGCTTTCTTT. This gives the protein CASSFRQENTEAFF. This chain joins TRBV7-9 and TRBJ1-1; D is possibly TRBD1 (6 bases). CDR1 is SEHNR and CDR2 is FQNEAQ in the germline V gene (reference sequence). CDR3 size: 14 residues. V lost 3 bases to trimming and J lost 2 bases, with 10 bases between them.